These T cell receptor beta chains were read from a single sample in a study of blood T cell repertoires in COVID-19. Measured with immunoSEQ multiplex PCR; TCRdb has only the in-frame clones, and not every one. The data show around 150,000 clones, with 75% to 85% seen just once and roughly 3.4% held by the top ten. Sequencing input: PBMCs or T cells enriched from blood (not recorded which). The receptors were sampled from a woman aged 60-75 years who had recovered from COVID-19. Each CDR3 is given with its conserved first and last residue. D genes are given only for firm matches. Clone size appears in some rows only: once, few, many, or a class for an expanded clone.

d_call	v_call	j_call	clone_size	cdr3_nt	cdr3_aa
NA	TRBV6-5	TRBJ1-2	many	TGTGCCAGCAGTTCACCGAGGGACTATGGCTACACCTTC	CASSSPRDYGYTF
TRBD1	TRBV25-1	TRBJ2-7	NA	TGTGCCAGCAGTTTAACCGGGACAGGGTTCTACGAGCAGTACTTC	CASSLTGTGFYEQYF
NA	TRBV14	TRBJ2-3	NA	TGTGCCAGCAGCCAAGCACTCACAGATACGCAGTATTTT	CASSQALTDTQYF
TRBD1	TRBV6-5	TRBJ1-1	NA	TGTGCCAGCAGTACCGGGACAGGGGGCACTGAAGCTTTCTTT	CASSTGTGGTEAFF
NA	TRBV9	TRBJ2-6	once	TGTGCCACGTCTGGGGCCAACGTCCTGACTTTC	CATSGANVLTF
NA	TRBV2	TRBJ1-2	NA	TGTGCCAGCACCCTAAACAGGGAACACTTCCAAAAAGACTATGGCTACACCTTC	CASTLNREHFQKDYGYTF
NA	TRBV6-5	TRBJ2-3	NA	TGTGCCAGTCGACAGGGCGGGGGCACAGATACGCAGTATTTT	CASRQGGGTDTQYF
TRBD1	TRBV19	TRBJ1-5	many	TGTGCCAGTAGTATACCCCCCCGGACAGGGAATCAGCCCCAGCATTTT	CASSIPPRTGNQPQHF
TRBD2	TRBV30	TRBJ2-1	NA	TGTGCCGGGAGGGGACTAGCCTACAATGAGCAGTTCTTC	CAGRGLAYNEQFF
TRBD2	TRBV6-5	TRBJ2-5	NA	TGTGCCAGCAGTTATAGCGGGGCGCCCCAAGAGACCCAGTACTTC	CASSYSGAPQETQYF
NA	TRBV6-5	TRBJ1-2	NA	TGTGCCAGCAGTTACGGAGGGGCCGGTGGCTACACCTTC	CASSYGGAGGYTF
NA	TRBV5-1	TRBJ2-3	NA	TGCGCCAGCAGCTTGGGAGGGTTGGGCGATACGCAGTATTTT	CASSLGGLGDTQYF
NA	TRBV7-2	TRBJ2-3	few	TGTGCCAGCAGCTTAGGGACTAATCTGGTGAATACGCAGTATTTT	CASSLGTNLVNTQYF
TRBD1	TRBV2	TRBJ1-5	NA	TGTGCCAGCAGCGGCGGGACAGCCGGTGGTAATCAGCCCCAGCATTTT	CASSGGTAGGNQPQHF
NA	TRBV11-2	TRBJ1-4	NA	TGTGCCAGCAGCTTAGGATTGCGGGAAAAACTGTTTTTT	CASSLGLREKLFF
TRBD1	TRBV27	TRBJ1-1	NA	TGTGCCAGCAGTTTTGTCCCAGGGGGCTTGGCTGAAGCTTTCTTT	CASSFVPGGLAEAFF
NA	TRBV18	TRBJ1-1	NA	TGTGCCAGCTCACCCCCCCCCAGGGATATGAACACTGAAGCTTTCTTT	CASSPPPRDMNTEAFF
NA	TRBV30	TRBJ1-4	NA	TGTGCCTGGAGAAGCGACCATAATGAAAAACTGTTTTTT	CAWRSDHNEKLFF
NA	TRBV6-5	TRBJ1-6	NA	TGTGCCAGCAGTTACCGACTCACAGGGAGGGATTCACCCCTCCACTTT	CASSYRLTGRDSPLHF
NA	TRBV19	TRBJ2-7	NA	TGTGCCAGTCGGCGACATTCAGACAACTACGAGCAGTACTTC	CASRRHSDNYEQYF
TRBD1	TRBV19	TRBJ2-2	few	TGTGCCAGTAGTAACCCAGGACAGGGTATAGTTGTTGCCGGGGAGCTGTTTTTT	CASSNPGQGIVVAGELFF
TRBD2	TRBV2	TRBJ2-5	NA	TGTGCCAGCAGTGCGACTAGCGGGGGTGGAGAGACCCAGTACTTC	CASSATSGGGETQYF
NA	TRBV19	TRBJ2-7	once	TGTGCCAGTACCGCCCGGGACAACACTTACGAGCAGTACTTC	CASTARDNTYEQYF
TRBD1	TRBV27	TRBJ2-1	NA	TGTGCCAGCCTCCCGGGACAGAGCTCCTACAATGAGCAGTTCTTC	CASLPGQSSYNEQFF
TRBD2	TRBV11-2	TRBJ2-3	NA	TGTGCCAGCAGCATCCTTAGCGGGGGGGCCGGCACAGATACGCAGTATTTT	CASSILSGGAGTDTQYF
TRBD1	TRBV18	TRBJ1-3	NA	TGTGCCAGCTCACCTGGGACAGCAGGAAACACCATATATTTT	CASSPGTAGNTIYF
TRBD2	TRBV19	TRBJ2-4	NA	TGTGCCAGTAGTCCTAAACTAGCGGGGGGCCTCCTAGCCAAAAACATTCAGTACTTC	CASSPKLAGGLLAKNIQYF
NA	TRBV4-1	TRBJ2-2	NA	TGCGCCAGCAGCCAAGGGGGCGACACCGGGGAGCTGTTTTTT	CASSQGGDTGELFF
NA	TRBV12-3/TRBV12-4	TRBJ2-2	NA	TGTGCCAGCAGTTTTCGGGTTGGGGAGCTGTTTTTT	CASSFRVGELFF
TRBD2	TRBV27	TRBJ2-1	NA	TGTGCCAGCAGTTTACTAGCGGGGGGACTAGGGTATGAGCAGTTCTTC	CASSLLAGGLGYEQFF
NA	TRBV5-6	TRBJ2-7	NA	TGTGCCAGCAGCTGGGGCGGAGGGGACGAGCAGTACTTC	CASSWGGGDEQYF
TRBD1	TRBV5-6	TRBJ1-1	NA	TGTGCCAGCAGCTTGGAGGCAGGGGGCGTCAAGACTGAAGCTTTCTTT	CASSLEAGGVKTEAFF
NA	TRBV12-3/TRBV12-4	TRBJ1-2	NA	TGTGCCAGCAGTTTCAGGGAGGGTGGCTACACCTTC	CASSFREGGYTF
NA	TRBV12-1	TRBJ2-5	NA	TGTGCCAGCAGCCAGGGACTACTTTTCGAGACCCAGTACTTC	CASSQGLLFETQYF
NA	TRBV7-9	TRBJ1-5	NA	TGTGCCAGCAGCTTAGTGGCAGGGCATTATGAGCCCCAGCATTTT	CASSLVAGHYEPQHF
TRBD1	TRBV3-1/TRBV3-2	TRBJ1-3	NA	TGTGCCAGCAGCCGGCCGGGACAGAGCTCTGGAAACACCATATATTTT	CASSRPGQSSGNTIYF
NA	TRBV2	TRBJ1-2	NA	TGTGCCAGCAGTGAAGCGGGGCCATATGGCTACACCTTC	CASSEAGPYGYTF
TRBD2	TRBV19	TRBJ2-2	NA	TGTGCCAGTAGTGATGCTAGCGGGGGCAACACCGGGGAGCTGTTTTTT	CASSDASGGNTGELFF
NA	TRBV18	TRBJ1-4	few	TGTGCCAGCTCACCATACCCCGAGAGCAGGGGAGGGGAAAAACTGTTTTTT	CASSPYPESRGGEKLFF
TRBD2	TRBV3-1/TRBV3-2	TRBJ2-7	NA	TGTGCCAGCAGCCAATTAGCGGGACGTACCTACGAGCAGTACTTC	CASSQLAGRTYEQYF
NA	TRBV6-1	TRBJ1-3	NA	TGTGCCAGCAGTGAAGGGTCTGCGGGGTCTGGAAACACCATATATTTT	CASSEGSAGSGNTIYF
NA	TRBV10-2	TRBJ1-1	NA	TGCGCCAGCAGTGAAATGAGCGGTGGGGCTTTCTTT	CASSEMSGGAFF
TRBD2	TRBV5-1	TRBJ2-3	few	TGCGCCAGCAGCTTGGAGGCGGGGGGAGGACCAGATACGCAGTATTTT	CASSLEAGGGPDTQYF
TRBD2	TRBV3-1/TRBV3-2	TRBJ2-4	few	TGTGCCAGCAGTAGCCGGGAGGACATTCAGTACTTC	CASSSREDIQYF
NA	TRBV6-5	TRBJ1-4	once	TGTGCCAGCAGTAGCAGGGTCCTTAGTGAAAAACTGTTTTTT	CASSSRVLSEKLFF
NA	TRBV5-1	TRBJ2-2	NA	TGCGCCAGCAGCTCTTCTAAGAACACCGGGGAGCTGTTTTTT	CASSSSKNTGELFF
NA	TRBV5-1	TRBJ1-2	NA	TGCGCCAGCAGCTTGGACAGGGTCGGCAATGGCTACACCTTC	CASSLDRVGNGYTF
NA	TRBV27	TRBJ2-5	NA	TGTGCCAGCAAACCGGACTCGACTCGGGAGACCCAGTACTTC	CASKPDSTRETQYF
NA	TRBV2	TRBJ2-2	once	TGTGCCAGCAGGGGAGCCGGGGAGCTGTTTTTT	CASRGAGELFF
TRBD1	TRBV10-3	TRBJ1-5	once	TGTGCCAACCGGGACAGGGACGACGGGCCCCAGCATTTT	CANRDRDDGPQHF
NA	TRBV11-2	TRBJ2-1	once	TGTGCCAGCAGCCTAGCCGGTGGGGGGGGCCTCTACAATGAGCAGTTCTTC	CASSLAGGGGLYNEQFF
NA	TRBV5-1	TRBJ2-5	NA	TGCGCCAGCAGCCTAGGACTAGGGGGGGCGGGGGAGACCCAGTACTTC	CASSLGLGGAGETQYF
TRBD1	TRBV12-3/TRBV12-4	TRBJ1-2	NA	TGTGCCAGCAGTTTGGACAGGGCGGGCGGCTACACCTTC	CASSLDRAGGYTF